Listed below are T cell receptor beta chains from one sample, sequenced in a study of T cells after somatic rescue of genetic block. Measured with immunoSEQ multiplex PCR; TCRdb has only the in-frame clones, and not every one. The repertoire holds more than 13,000 clones, 70% seen once, with less than 35% in the top ten. The material sequenced was peripheral blood mononuclear cells (PBMCs). All receptors come from a man between 18 and 29 years old. The CDR3 runs from the conserved cysteine through the conserved F or W. D genes are given only for firm matches.

d_gene: NA; j_gene: TRBJ2-6; v_gene: TRBV28; CDR3aa: CASSVGSSGANVLTF
d_gene: TRBD1; j_gene: TRBJ2-6; v_gene: TRBV7-8; CDR3aa: CASRRQGLWGANVLTF
d_gene: NA; j_gene: TRBJ1-4; v_gene: TRBV30; CDR3aa: CAWSSPPGPLDEKLFF
d_gene: TRBD1; j_gene: TRBJ2-1; v_gene: TRBV28; CDR3aa: CAVRENGQGLKNEQFF
d_gene: TRBD2; j_gene: TRBJ2-7; v_gene: TRBV7-9; CDR3aa: CASSSVAGGEDEQYF
d_gene: NA; j_gene: TRBJ2-7; v_gene: TRBV6-5; CDR3aa: CASSYKGSSYEQYF
d_gene: NA; j_gene: TRBJ2-7; v_gene: TRBV28; CDR3aa: CASRGAPSYEQYF
d_gene: NA; j_gene: TRBJ1-1; v_gene: TRBV18; CDR3aa: CASSPRVQGAGNTEAFF
d_gene: NA; j_gene: TRBJ2-1; v_gene: TRBV19; CDR3aa: CASSIIRTGDRYNEQFF
d_gene: TRBD2; j_gene: TRBJ2-7; v_gene: TRBV18; CDR3aa: CASSPAGAYEQYF
d_gene: NA; j_gene: TRBJ2-7; v_gene: TRBV19; CDR3aa: CASSAGGGPYEQYF
d_gene: TRBD2; j_gene: TRBJ2-5; v_gene: TRBV18; CDR3aa: CASSQYGTSGRGQETQYF